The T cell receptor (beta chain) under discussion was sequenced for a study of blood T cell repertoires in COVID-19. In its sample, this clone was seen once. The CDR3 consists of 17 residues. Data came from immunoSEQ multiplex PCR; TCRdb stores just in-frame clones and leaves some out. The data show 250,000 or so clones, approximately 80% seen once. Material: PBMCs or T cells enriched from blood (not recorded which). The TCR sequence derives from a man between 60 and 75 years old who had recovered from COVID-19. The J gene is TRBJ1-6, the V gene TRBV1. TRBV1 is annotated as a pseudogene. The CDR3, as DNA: TGCACCAGCAGCCCCCCCCTGGCGGCAGAGTATAATTCACCCCTCCACTTT. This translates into CTSSPPLAAEYNSPLHF.